This T cell receptor (beta chain) was observed in a study of breast tumors, draining lymph nodes, adjacent tissues. Points from the study as a whole: Tumor TCR diversity was below lymph nodes but above nontumor tissue. Data fit most tumor T cells coming from lymph node, expanding in tumor. Tumor and nontumor repertoires were significantly more similar in luminal-like than in basal-like breast cancer. Tumor T cell lymph node origin was a supported hypothesis, not proven.

In germline, CDR1 is SGHAT, CDR2 FQNNGV. Trimming removed 1 base from V and 5 bases from J, with 9 bases in between. This CDR3 has 13 residues. TCRdb itself ran the multiplex PCR reads through MiXCR, one entry per CDR3 protein. The sample shows fewer than 85,000 distinct CDR3 sequences, about 21% of them seen only once. This clonotype was counted ten times or more. The target antigen is unknown. The lymph nodes were axillary draining lymph nodes from breast cancer patients. The source material was axillary lymph node tissue. This receptor was obtained from a female donor with breast cancer. Some clones in this sample may be carry-over from other donors' samples. The chain recombines TRBV11-2 with TRBJ2-7; weak D call: TRBD1 (6 bases). The CDR3 region is CASSLAQGNEQYF. CDR3 nucleotide sequence: TGTGCCAGCAGCTTAGCGCAGGGGAACGAGCAGTACTTC.